The rows below give T cell receptor beta chains drawn from one sample of a study of blood T cell repertoires in COVID-19. Sequencing used immunoSEQ multiplex PCR; TCRdb keeps in-frame clones, though not all of them. The sample yields some 140,000 clones, more than 65% seen once. The sequenced sample consisted of peripheral blood. The receptor set was obtained from a man older than 75 with acute or convalescent COVID-19. Each CDR3 is given with its conserved first and last residue. The listing skips clone size in some rows; elsewhere it reads once, few, many or a size class.

>few|TRBJ2-2|TRBV4-2
CASSPEEHGELFF
>.|TRBJ2-3|TRBV27
CASSLGTSGDTQYF
>.|TRBJ2-5|TRBV5-6
CASSLGTEETQYF
>once|TRBJ2-2|TRBV6-5
CASRPGQGSGELFF
>.|TRBJ2-1|TRBV6-6
CASSHPDRVGNEQFF
>.|TRBJ1-5|TRBV2
CASSSQGRQPQHF
>.|TRBJ1-3|TRBV6-5
CASTPLMGAGNTIYF
>.|TRBJ1-5|TRBV19
CASSRGQSNQPQHF
>few|TRBJ2-5|TRBV6-2/TRBV6-3
CASSSVDRGETQYF
>.|TRBJ2-5|TRBV3-1/TRBV3-2
CASSRGGTFQETQYF
>once|TRBJ1-4|TRBV7-9
CASSFMGQGLLFF
>.|TRBJ1-5|TRBV27
CASSSADLSQPQHF
>.|TRBJ1-3|TRBV3-1/TRBV3-2
CASSQSYSSGNTIYF
>.|TRBJ2-7|TRBV11-3
CASSLDHLDPVEEQYF
>.|TRBJ2-4|TRBV6-4
CASSAPGQILAKNIQYF
>.|TRBJ2-3|TRBV9
CASSVGWGLYTDTQYF
>.|TRBJ1-1|TRBV10-3
CAINPTGSDTEAFF
>.|TRBJ2-1|TRBV6-5
CASSPLGASHEQFF
>few|TRBJ2-7|TRBV12-3/TRBV12-4
CASSRLGEQYF
>many|TRBJ2-1|TRBV28
CASSSRKSGGDSYNEQFF
>.|TRBJ1-4|TRBV6-5
CASREGQAYEKLFF
>.|TRBJ1-3|TRBV19
CASSKGGEISGNTIYF
>.|TRBJ1-2|TRBV7-2
CASSADLGTGGEDGYTF
>.|TRBJ2-1|TRBV9
CASSPLRLAGTYNEQFF
>few|TRBJ2-3|TRBV30
CAWNRVSSTDTQYF
>.|TRBJ2-2|TRBV4-1
CASSQARNTGELFF
>few|TRBJ2-3|TRBV19
CASSMGWGRSTDTQYF
>few|TRBJ1-1|TRBV5-1
CASSLTGNTEAFF
>few|TRBJ2-1|TRBV7-2
CASSSPTAGERTEQFF
>.|TRBJ2-7|TRBV7-2
CASSPSSGGKNYEQYF
>.|TRBJ2-3|TRBV19
CASSDRAGPDTQYF
>.|TRBJ2-1|TRBV11-2
CASSLTSGGNFVEFF
>.|TRBJ2-2|TRBV6-6
CASTLWGGNTGELFF
>.|TRBJ1-2|TRBV28
CASSLGLVGRNYGYTF
>.|TRBJ2-5|TRBV11-2
CASSSVAGGQETQYF
>.|TRBJ2-7|TRBV11-2
CASSSTGNRYEQYF